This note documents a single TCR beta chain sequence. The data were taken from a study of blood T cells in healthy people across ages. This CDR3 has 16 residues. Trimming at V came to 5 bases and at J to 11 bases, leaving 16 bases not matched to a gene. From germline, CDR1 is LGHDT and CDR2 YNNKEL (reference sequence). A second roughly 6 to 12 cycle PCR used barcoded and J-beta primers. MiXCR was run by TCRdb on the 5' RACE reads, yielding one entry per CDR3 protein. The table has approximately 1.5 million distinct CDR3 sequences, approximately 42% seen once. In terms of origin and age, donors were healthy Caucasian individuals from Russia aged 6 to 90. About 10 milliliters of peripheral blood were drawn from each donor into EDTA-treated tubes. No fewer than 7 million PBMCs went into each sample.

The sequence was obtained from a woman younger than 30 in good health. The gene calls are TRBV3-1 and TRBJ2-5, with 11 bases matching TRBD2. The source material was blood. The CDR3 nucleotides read TGTGCCAGCAGCGTTCCCGGGACTAGCGGAACTTCGGGGCAGTACTTC. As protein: CASSVPGTSGTSGQYF.